One sample yielded the 9 T cell receptor beta chains listed below, sequenced in a study of blood T cells in healthy people across ages. The use of a sample-barcoded 5' primer and a J-beta primer mix characterized a second PCR of roughly 6 to 11 cycles. From the 5' RACE reads, TCRdb called clonotypes with MiXCR, one entry per CDR3 protein. The sample lists about 730,000 distinct CDR3 sequences, 35% to 45% occurring once. Sequenced: blood. The receptor source for this set is a woman aged 55-70 years in good health.

This clonotype was detected ten times or more. The V and J genes are TRBV7-6 and TRBJ2-7, with TRBD1 matching 7 bases. J gave up 0 bases and V 4 bases, and 6 bases lay outside the gene matches. The germline CDR1 and CDR2 sequences are SGHVS and FNYEAQ. The CDR3 sequence is 15 residues long. The CDR3 loop reads CASSSTGDFSYEQYF. CDR3 nucleotides: TGTGCCAGCAGCTCTACAGGGGATTTCTCCTACGAGCAGTACTTC.

The V call is TRBV6-5, the J call TRBJ2-7, with D possibly being TRBD2 (5 bases). The CDR3 is made up of 16 amino acids. The germline V and J ends were trimmed by 0 bases and 7 bases, with 19 bases remaining between them. Germline CDR1 MNHEY, CDR2 SVGAGI. The CDR3 sequence: CASSYSTIRGTREQYF. Here the CDR3 DNA reads TGTGCCAGCAGTTACTCGACCATACGGGGTACGCGGGAGCAGTACTTC.

V gene TRBV5-8 combines with J gene TRBJ1-2; D is undetermined. The CDR3 is 12 amino acids. The germline V gene encodes CDR1 SGHTS and CDR2 YDEGEE. V was clipped by 3 bases and J by 3 bases, with 6 bases between them. CDR3 loop: CASSSRDYGYTF. The CDR3 DNA reads as TGTGCCAGCAGCTCTCGGGACTATGGCTACACCTTC. Filled out from reference TRBV5-8 and TRBJ1-2, the complete variable domain reads EAGVTQSPTHLIKTRGQQATLRCSPISGHTSVYWYQQALGLGLQFLLWYDEGEERNRGNFPPRFSGRQFPNYSSELNVNALELEDSALYLCASSSRDYGYTFGSGTRLTVV.

This chain connects TRBV20-1 to TRBJ2-6, with unresolved D. CDR1 and CDR2 (germline): DFQATT, SNEGSKA (reference sequence). The CDR3 is 17 amino acids. The V gene lost 3 bases and the J gene lost 0 bases, with 15 bases spanning the gap. This CDR3 reads CSASRRQLTSGANVLTF. As DNA, the CDR3 is TGCAGTGCTAGTAGGCGTCAGCTCACCTCTGGGGCCAACGTCCTGACTTTC.

V and J are TRBV14 and TRBJ2-6; D not resolved. Trimming shortened V by 1 base and J by 0 bases, and 7 bases separated the two germline ends. Germline CDR1 SGHDN, CDR2 FVKESK. This CDR3 spans 16 amino acids. This CDR3 is CASSQGPFSGANVLTF. The CDR3 coding sequence is TGTGCCAGCAGCCAAGGTCCGTTCTCTGGGGCCAACGTCCTGACTTTC.

This clonotype was counted ten times or more. This chain links TRBV4-3 with TRBJ2-7; 8 bases map to TRBD2. This CDR3 has 15 residues. CDR1 LGHNA and CDR2 YSLEER come from the germline V gene. The trim removed 3 bases at V and 2 bases at J, leaving 6 bases unmatched. The CDR3 spells CASSQLAGHPYEQYF. In nucleotides, the CDR3 is TGCGCCAGCAGCCAGTTAGCGGGACATCCCTACGAGCAGTACTTC.

The CDR3: CATRKGGTDTQYF. The CDR3 DNA reads as TGTGCCACCAGAAAAGGGGGCACAGATACGCAGTATTTT. The V and J genes are TRBV24-1 and TRBJ2-3, with TRBD1 as a possible D gene (5 bases). Germline V gives CDR1 KGHDR, CDR2 SFDVKD. The CDR3 extends over 13 amino acids. V lost 7 bases, J lost 1 base, and 8 bases lay in between.

This chain connects TRBV7-2 to TRBJ1-4; D remains unclear. Trimming left V 8 bases short and J 8 bases short, with 18 bases between. The CDR3 contains 14 residues. The germline V gene encodes CDR1 SGHTA and CDR2 FQGNSA. The CDR3 sequence is CASRPSNRLEKLFF. CDR3 DNA: TGTGCCAGCCGGCCGTCAAATAGACTGGAAAAACTGTTTTTT.

The chain recombines TRBV7-7 with TRBJ2-5, with D perhaps matching TRBD1 or TRBD2 (5 bases each). Germline V gene data show CDR1 as SSHAT and CDR2 as FNYEAQ (reference sequence). With 3 bases removed from V and 5 bases from J, the gap between germline ends came to 13 bases. The CDR3 length is 14 residues. Here the CDR3 reads CASSFSVGVETQYF. CDR3 nucleotide sequence: TGTGCCAGCAGCTTTAGCGTAGGGGTGGAGACCCAGTACTTC.